Presented here are 29 T cell receptor beta chains from one specimen sequenced in a study of blood T cells in healthy people across ages. Together with a sample-barcoded 5' primer, a J-beta primer mix was included in a second PCR lasting roughly 7 to 11 cycles. TCRdb passed the 5' RACE reads through MiXCR, listing each CDR3 protein once. The sample yields 1.5 million to 2 million distinct CDR3 sequences, under 30% seen once. Material for sequencing was blood. Receptor source: a woman aged 25 to 39 in good health.

This clonotype showed up many times. The rearrangement links TRBV4-1 to TRBJ2-5; perhaps TRBD1 as D (6 bases). The CDR3 length is 16 residues. In germline, CDR1 is MGHRA, CDR2 YSYEKL. Trimming took 1 base from V and 4 from J, leaving 16 bases between them. CDR3 in DNA: TGCGCCAGCAGCCAAGTGGGGGAAGGGGGAATAGAGACCCAGTACTTC. Residues: CASSQVGEGGIETQYF.

This clonotype was counted ten times or more. The V call is TRBV7-3, the J call TRBJ2-7, with no clear D. Germline-derived CDR1 and CDR2 are SGHTA and FQGTGA. V was cut by 0 bases and J by 3 bases, with 6 bases left in between. The CDR3 has 13 amino acids. The CDR3 protein is CASSLTEDYEQYF. In nucleotides, the CDR3 is TGTGCCAGCAGCTTAACCGAAGACTACGAGCAGTACTTC.

This clonotype was picked up a small number of times. The V call is TRBV20-1, the J call TRBJ2-6; weak D call: TRBD2 (5 bases). Germline V gene data show CDR1 as DFQATT and CDR2 as SNEGSKA (reference sequence). Trimming stripped 5 bases from V and 0 bases from J, with 23 bases between. CDR3 length equals 19 residues. The CDR3 protein is CSARRYAGRRGSGANVLTF. The CDR3 nucleotides are TGCAGTGCTCGCAGATACGCTGGTCGACGGGGCTCTGGGGCCAACGTCCTGACTTTC.

The chain carries TRBV5-6 and TRBJ2-6; D perhaps matches TRBD1 (5 bases). Germline lookup yields CDR1 SGHDT and CDR2 YYEEEE. CDR3 length: 16 amino acids. The V end lost 0 bases, the J end lost 2 bases, and 9 bases lay between the germline ends. Here the CDR3 reads CASSLVGATGANVLTF. The CDR3, as DNA: TGTGCCAGCAGCTTGGTAGGGGCGACTGGGGCCAACGTCCTGACTTTC.

This clonotype has more than one count but fewer than ten. This chain links TRBV12-3 or TRBV12-4 with TRBJ2-7; D gene unclear. This CDR3 has 14 residues. Trimming stripped 5 bases from V and 0 bases from J, with 11 bases between. Here the CDR3 reads CASSPAWGSYEQYF. Written as DNA, the CDR3 is TGTGCCAGCAGTCCAGCGTGGGGCTCCTACGAGCAGTACTTC.

This clonotype has just a few counts. The CDR3 spells CASSLHSGRGNEQFF. The CDR3 coding sequence is TGTGCCAGCAGTTTACACTCGGGGAGGGGCAATGAGCAGTTCTTC. The V and J genes are TRBV12-3 or TRBV12-4 and TRBJ2-1; 7 nucleotides match TRBD2. V was clipped by 2 bases and J by 6 bases; unmatched bases: 7. The CDR3 consists of 15 residues.

This clonotype was detected a few times. The chain has TRBV7-2 and TRBJ2-7; D is perhaps TRBD2 (5 bases). With 2 bases removed from V and 4 bases from J, the gap between germline ends came to 24 bases. CDR1 SGHTA and CDR2 FQGNSA come from the germline V gene. This CDR3 spans 18 amino acids. The CDR3, as DNA: TGTGCCAGCAGCTTAAGGTCCCTTGTAGCGACGGTGGATTACGAGCAGTACTTC. Translating it yields CASSLRSLVATVDYEQYF.

This clonotype was counted only a few times. This chain links TRBV27 with TRBJ2-7; TRBD2 matches at 9 bases. Trimming took 8 bases from V and 5 from J; bases not matched to a gene: 13. This CDR3 contains 15 residues. CDR1 MNHEY and CDR2 SMNVEV come from the germline V gene (reference sequence). The CDR3 DNA follows: TGTGCCAGCTCCCCACATAGCGGGAGTCGAAACGAGCAGTACTTC. It encodes CASSPHSGSRNEQYF.

Of note for this clonotype: This may arise from a read error, as a much more abundant clone is one base away. This chain links TRBV10-2 with TRBJ2-7, with 9 bases matching TRBD2. This CDR3 has 13 amino acids. Germline V gene sequence: CDR1 WSHSY, CDR2 SAAADI. CDR3 loop: CASTRGGAYEQYF. For the CDR3, the DNA is TGCGCCAGCACCCGCGGGGGGGCCTATGAGCAGTACTTC.

The table lists this clonotype with a few counts. The chain combines TRBV7-2 with TRBJ1-2; 7 nucleotides match TRBD1. V was clipped by 1 base and J by 6 bases; unmatched bases: 2. This CDR3 region has 13 residues. The germline V gene encodes CDR1 SGHTA and CDR2 FQGNSA. The CDR3 DNA sequence: TGTGCCAGCAGCTTAGAACAGGGGAATGGCTACACCTTC. Protein sequence: CASSLEQGNGYTF.

This clonotype turned up a few times. The chain carries TRBV7-2 and TRBJ1-2; the match to TRBD1 covers 12 bases. CDR3 size: 16 residues. Per germline, CDR1 SGHTA and CDR2 FQGNSA. Unmatched junction bases numbered 8, after V lost 1 base and J lost 8 bases. The chain's CDR3 is CASSLVGTGGAEGYTF. The CDR3 DNA sequence: TGTGCCAGCAGCTTAGTCGGGACAGGGGGCGCGGAGGGCTACACCTTC.

The sample holds many counts of this clonotype. The rearrangement joins TRBV4-3 to TRBJ2-1; 10 bases fit TRBD1. V lost 3 bases, J lost 7 bases, and 3 bases stayed unmatched. The CDR3 has 14 residues. The V gene's germline CDR1 is LGHNA and CDR2 YSLEER. The CDR3 DNA follows: TGCGCCAGCAGCCAGCCGGGACAGGGGAATGAGCAGTTCTTC. Its protein is CASSQPGQGNEQFF.

At least ten counts were recorded for this clonotype. The V gene is TRBV12-3 or TRBV12-4, the J gene TRBJ2-1; perhaps D is TRBD1 or TRBD2 (5 bases each). The CDR3 extends over 14 amino acids. V was trimmed by 7 bases and J by 8 bases, leaving 18 bases between them. The CDR3 loop reads CASNYRDASDEQFF. CDR3 DNA sequence: TGTGCCAGCAACTACCGGGACGCCTCCGATGAGCAGTTCTTC.

On this clonotype itself: A much larger clone sits a single nucleotide away, making a read error possible. The chain combines TRBV5-5 with TRBJ2-4, with 8 bases matching TRBD1. The end of the DNA fits TRBJ2-7 better, so the J call may be wrong. CDR3 length: 17 amino acids. Germline CDR1 SGHKS, CDR2 YYEKEE (reference sequence). The CDR3 reads CASSWIDRGYYQNEQYF. The CDR3 region has the DNA TGTGCCAGCAGCTGGATAGACAGGGGCTACTACCAGAACGAGCAGTACTTC.

This clonotype was observed at least ten times. This chain joins TRBV5-1 and TRBJ2-5; no firm D call. V was clipped by 2 bases and J by 2 bases, with 7 bases between them. Germline CDR1 and CDR2: SGHRS and YFSETQ. The CDR3 contains 13 residues. CDR3 DNA: TGCGCCAGCAGCTTCCGGGCACAAGAGACCCAGTACTTC. As protein: CASSFRAQETQYF.

This clonotype was counted many times. This CDR3 reads CSVAPGGSVNEQYF. The CDR3, as DNA: TGCAGCGTGGCTCCGGGAGGGAGTGTCAACGAGCAGTACTTC. The gene calls are TRBV29-1 and TRBJ2-7; 8 bases agree with TRBD2. The length of the CDR3 is 14 residues. J lost 5 bases, V lost 6 bases, and 12 bases had no gene match. Germline-derived CDR1 and CDR2 are SQVTM and ANQGSEA.

The V and J genes are TRBV11-2 and TRBJ2-5, with D perhaps TRBD1 or TRBD2 (5 bases each). In germline, CDR1 is SGHAT, CDR2 FQNNGV. The CDR3 totals 14 residues. Trimming cost V 6 bases and J 5 bases, with 16 bases left between them. CDR3 nucleotides: TGTGCCAGCAGGACTACAGGATCCGGGGAGACCCAGTACTTC. This codes for CASRTTGSGETQYF.

Ten or more counts support this clonotype. The chain uses TRBV10-3 and TRBJ2-1; D remains unclear. With 3 bases removed from V and 4 bases from J, the gap between germline ends came to 22 bases. Germline CDR1 reads ENHRY; CDR2 reads SYGVKD. This CDR3 is built from 18 residues. DNA for the CDR3: TGTGCCATCAGTGAAGGGCGCCCTAGAACCTGGGGTTACAATGAGCAGTTCTTC. It translates to CAISEGRPRTWGYNEQFF.

The rearrangement joins TRBV10-3 to TRBJ2-1; D gene uncertain. The germline CDR1 and CDR2 sequences are ENHRY and SYGVKD. This CDR3 contains 14 residues. V lost 3 bases and J lost 6, with 12 bases in between. CDR3: CAISERELGNEQFF. The CDR3 coding sequence is TGTGCCATCAGTGAACGAGAGTTAGGCAATGAGCAGTTCTTC.

The sample holds a few counts of this clonotype. The chain recombines TRBV6-2 or TRBV6-3 with TRBJ2-1; tentatively, D is TRBD1 or TRBD2 (5 bases each). The CDR3 has 15 residues. V lost 7 bases and J lost 0, with 13 bases in between. Germline CDR1 MNHEY, CDR2 SVGEGT. The CDR3 DNA is TGTGCCAGCATCGGTTCAGGGAGCTCCTACAATGAGCAGTTCTTC. This encodes CASIGSGSSYNEQFF.

For this clonotype: An end of the junction does not agree with germline; a read error may underlie this. The rearrangement joins TRBV29-1 to TRBJ2-7; D not certain. This CDR3 is built from 12 residues. The germline V gene encodes CDR1 SQVTM and CDR2 ANQGSEA. The CDR3: CSVEVKSYDQYF. For the CDR3, the DNA is TGCAGCGTTGAGGTCAAATCCTACGATCAGTACTTC.

Many counts were recorded for this clonotype. The rearrangement joins TRBV7-2 to TRBJ2-5; D gene ambiguous. The CDR3 is 12 residues long. V lost 3 bases to trimming and J lost 5 bases, with 7 bases between them. Germline V gene sequence: CDR1 SGHTA, CDR2 FQGNSA. CDR3 protein: CASSLYLETQYF. CDR3 DNA: TGTGCCAGCAGCTTGTATTTGGAGACCCAGTACTTC.

The chain is built from TRBV20-1 and TRBJ1-2; tentatively, D is TRBD1 (6 bases). The V gene's germline CDR1 is DFQATT and CDR2 SNEGSKA (reference sequence). The CDR3 runs 13 residues. Trimming took 1 base from V and 8 from J, leaving 14 bases between them. Written as DNA, the CDR3 is TGCAGTGCTAGAGGACAGGAGGTAGACGGCTACACCTTC. This translates into CSARGQEVDGYTF.

At least ten counts were recorded for this clonotype. The chain recombines TRBV24-1 with TRBJ2-1; tentative D call: TRBD2 (6 bases). Per germline, CDR1 KGHDR and CDR2 SFDVKD. Between the trimmed V and J ends, which lost 1 base and 2 bases, there was a span of 14 bases. The CDR3 runs to 17 residues. The CDR3 loop is CATSDFSRDGAYNEQFF. In DNA, the CDR3 is TGTGCCACCAGTGATTTTTCGCGGGACGGAGCCTACAATGAGCAGTTCTTC.

This chain joins TRBV20-1 and TRBJ1-2; TRBD1 matches 9 bases. Germline CDR1 and CDR2: DFQATT and SNEGSKA (reference sequence). V lost 2 bases and J lost 5; bases outside the gene matches: 6. This CDR3 spans 14 amino acids. This CDR3 is CSARYSGQGYGYTF. CDR3 nucleotide sequence: TGCAGTGCTAGATACTCGGGACAGGGTTATGGCTACACCTTC.

This clonotype was counted at least ten times. The rearrangement uses TRBV5-1 and TRBJ2-7; 13 nucleotides match TRBD2. The CDR3 runs to 13 residues. Trimming removed 7 bases from V and 5 bases from J; junction bases left unmatched: 3. CDR1 is SGHRS, CDR2 YFSETQ, per germline. The CDR3 loop reads CASLGTSGNEQYF. The CDR3 DNA reads TGCGCCAGCCTTGGGACTAGCGGGAACGAGCAGTACTTC.

The chain combines TRBV6-6 with TRBJ1-2; no reliable D call. This CDR3 comprises 13 residues. Deletions cut 0 bases from V and 4 bases from J, with 6 bases between. Germline values: CDR1 MNHNY, CDR2 SVGAGI (reference sequence). CDR3 sequence reads: CASSYSAGYGYTF. For the CDR3, the DNA is TGTGCCAGCAGTTACTCGGCAGGCTATGGCTACACCTTC.

The rearrangement joins TRBV6-2 or TRBV6-3 to TRBJ2-7, with 13 bases that match TRBD2. The CDR3 runs 19 residues. J lost 0 bases, V lost 2 bases, and 10 bases had no gene match. Germline V CDR1 and CDR2: MNHEY, SVGEGT. Here the CDR3 DNA reads TGTGCCAGCAGTTACCCCACGACTAGCGGGAGGACCAGCTCCTACGAGCAGTACTTC. As protein: CASSYPTTSGRTSSYEQYF.

In its sample, this clonotype was seen a few times. V and J are TRBV20-1 and TRBJ2-3, with D possibly matching TRBD2 (5 bases). The CDR3 is 14 residues long. V shed 6 bases and J shed 1 base, with 14 bases lying between them. Per the germline V gene, CDR1 is DFQATT and CDR2 is SNEGSKA (reference sequence). The CDR3 region has the DNA TGCAGTGCGGATCTAGCAAGGGGCACAGATACGCAGTATTTT. Its translation: CSADLARGTDTQYF.